This T cell receptor beta chain was retrieved from a study of T-cell reconstitution after alpha-beta-depleted transplantation in children. This clonotype occurred many times. Antigen specificity is unknown. A library of TCRbeta sequences, prepared with unique molecular identifiers, was generated. TCRdb used MiXCR to reprocess the PCR reads, holding one entry per CDR3 protein. There are 200,000 to 250,000 distinct CDR3 sequences in the sample; 11% occur only once, and roughly 27% lies in the top ten. Trimming took 6 bases from V and 6 from J; bases not matched to a gene: 8. CDR1 and CDR2 (germline): DFQATT, SNEGSKA (reference sequence). The CDR3 has 13 amino acids. Study conclusions and caveats: By about two months after transplant, alpha-beta T cells reportedly arose from several hundred graft clones that had expanded. The high TCRbeta diversity at day 60 in some patients came from surviving recipient T cells and thymic progenitors. Once a year had passed after transplant, T-cell counts and diversity came mostly from newly produced T cells.

The J gene is TRBJ2-3, the V gene TRBV20-1, with 8 bases fitting TRBD1. The sequencing used PBMCs, collected before TCRalphabeta/CD19-depleted stem cell transplant. This clonotype was sampled from a child younger than two with acute myeloid leukemia, due to receive a stem cell transplant. CDR3 DNA sequence: TGCAGTGCGGACGGACAGGGAATCGATACGCAGTATTTT. Protein: CSADGQGIDTQYF.